A single sample is the source of the 9 T cell receptor beta chains below, sequenced in a study of early T cells in non-severe SARS-CoV-2 infection. TCRdb independently ran MiXCR on the 5' RACE reads; one entry per CDR3 protein. The sample gives about 48,000 distinct CDR3 sequences, approximately 13% of which show up once; around 9.6% is in the top ten. The source material was whole blood. All receptors derive from an adult who was a healthcare worker with PCR-confirmed SARS-CoV-2 infection or an uninfected control (not recorded which).

This clonotype was picked up many times. The chain uses TRBV6-6 and TRBJ1-4; weak D call: TRBD1 (5 bases). This CDR3 spans 15 amino acids. CDR1 MNHNY and CDR2 SVGAGI come from the germline V gene (reference sequence). With 2 bases removed from V and 8 bases from J, the gap between germline ends came to 15 bases. For the CDR3, the DNA is TGTGCCAGCAGTTACCCAGGGAGGTTCGGAGAAAAACTGTTTTTT. It codes for CASSYPGRFGEKLFF.

This clonotype was observed at least ten times. The chain recombines TRBV11-2 with TRBJ1-6; the D is unclear. Germline lookup yields CDR1 SGHAT and CDR2 FQNNGV. The germline V and J ends were trimmed by 0 bases and 2 bases, with 11 bases remaining between them. The CDR3 covers 17 residues. CDR3 amino acids: CASSLEGSHTYNSPLHF. The CDR3 DNA reads TGTGCCAGCAGCTTAGAAGGCAGCCATACCTATAATTCACCCCTCCACTTT.

This clonotype was counted ten times or more. This chain links TRBV4-1 with TRBJ2-7; 8 bases match TRBD1. The CDR3 contains 16 residues. V gave up 4 bases and J gave up 3 bases; unmatched junction bases: 11. CDR1 is MGHRA, CDR2 YSYEKL, per germline. The CDR3 reads CASSPNAGTGNYEQYF. CDR3 DNA sequence: TGCGCCAGCAGCCCCAATGCCGGGACAGGTAACTACGAGCAGTACTTC.

This clonotype was seen at least ten times. This chain joins TRBV4-1 and TRBJ2-3; 10 bases map to TRBD2. The V and J ends lost 2 bases and 4 bases, in that order; junction bases with no gene match: 9. This CDR3 is 17 amino acids long. In germline, CDR1 is MGHRA, CDR2 YSYEKL. DNA of the CDR3: TGCGCCAGCAGCCAATTCGAGGCTAGCGGGGGCGCAGATACGCAGTATTTT. Protein sequence: CASSQFEASGGADTQYF.

There are many counts of this clonotype. The CDR3 DNA follows: TGTGCCAGCAGTTTCGACGGGGGGATGACTGAAGCTTTCTTT. It yields the protein CASSFDGGMTEAFF. This chain connects TRBV27 to TRBJ1-1, with a tentative D call TRBD1 (5 bases). V was clipped by 3 bases and J by 5 bases, with 13 bases between them. The CDR3 runs to 14 residues. CDR1 MNHEY and CDR2 SMNVEV come from the germline V gene (reference sequence).

The sample holds one count of this clonotype. The conserved final phenylalanine or tryptophan is absent from the CDR3, which likely points to a read error. The rearrangement uses TRBV3-1 and TRBJ2-3; D is perhaps TRBD2 (6 bases). This CDR3 spans 13 amino acids. V lost 2 bases and J 9 bases, leaving 12 bases between the germline ends. Germline values: CDR1 LGHDT, CDR2 YNNKEL (reference sequence). CDR3 loop: CASSQTSIWTQYY. The CDR3, as DNA: TGTGCCAGCAGCCAAACTAGCATTTGGACGCAGTATTAT.

The chain links TRBV7-9 to TRBJ1-6; no firm D call. Trimming left V 3 bases short and J 7 bases short, with 10 bases between. In germline, CDR1 is SEHNR, CDR2 FQNEAQ (reference sequence). This CDR3 is built from 14 residues. The CDR3 loop is CASSFESGNSPLHF. The CDR3 coding sequence is TGTGCCAGCAGCTTCGAATCTGGGAATTCACCCCTCCACTTT.

The gene calls are TRBV20-1 and TRBJ1-1; D possibly corresponds to TRBD1 (5 bases). Germline V gives CDR1 DFQATT, CDR2 SNEGSKA (reference sequence). V gave up 4 bases and J gave up 2 bases, with 11 bases separating them. The CDR3 runs 13 residues. The CDR3 region has the DNA TGCAGTGCTACCAGGGACGCAAACACTGAAGCTTTCTTT. Translation: CSATRDANTEAFF.

This clonotype was seen at least ten times. The chain joins TRBV4-1 to TRBJ2-3; TRBD2 agrees at 8 bases. V lost 0 bases and J lost 8; bases outside the gene matches: 4. Germline V gene sequence: CDR1 MGHRA, CDR2 YSYEKL. This CDR3 contains 14 residues. This CDR3 reads CASSQDSREGTQYF. The CDR3 DNA reads as TGCGCCAGCAGCCAAGATTCTCGGGAGGGTACGCAGTATTTT.